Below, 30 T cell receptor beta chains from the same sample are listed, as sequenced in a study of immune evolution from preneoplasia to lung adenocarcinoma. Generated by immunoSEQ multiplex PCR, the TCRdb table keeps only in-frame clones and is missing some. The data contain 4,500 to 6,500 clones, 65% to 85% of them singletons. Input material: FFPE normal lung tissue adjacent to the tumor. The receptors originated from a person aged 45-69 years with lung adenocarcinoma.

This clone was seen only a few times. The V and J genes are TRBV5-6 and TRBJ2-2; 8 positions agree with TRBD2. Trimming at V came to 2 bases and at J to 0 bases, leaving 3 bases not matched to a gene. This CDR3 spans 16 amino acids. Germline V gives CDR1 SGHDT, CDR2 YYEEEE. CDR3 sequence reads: CASSFRSGANTGELFF. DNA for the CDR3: TGTGCCAGCAGCTTCCGTAGCGGGGCGAACACCGGGGAGCTGTTTTTT.

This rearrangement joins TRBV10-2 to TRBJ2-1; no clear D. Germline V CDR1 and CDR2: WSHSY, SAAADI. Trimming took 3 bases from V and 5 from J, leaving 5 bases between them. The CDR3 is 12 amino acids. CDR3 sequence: CASSDQNNEQFF. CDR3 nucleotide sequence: TGCGCCAGCAGTGACCAAAACAATGAGCAGTTCTTC.

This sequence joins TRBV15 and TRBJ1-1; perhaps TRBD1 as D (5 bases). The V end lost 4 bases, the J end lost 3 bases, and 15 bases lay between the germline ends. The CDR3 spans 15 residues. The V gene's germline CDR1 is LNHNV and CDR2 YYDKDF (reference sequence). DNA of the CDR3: TGTGCCACCAGCACCGGCCCCGGGGGTTACACTGAAGCTTTCTTT. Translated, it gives CATSTGPGGYTEAFF.

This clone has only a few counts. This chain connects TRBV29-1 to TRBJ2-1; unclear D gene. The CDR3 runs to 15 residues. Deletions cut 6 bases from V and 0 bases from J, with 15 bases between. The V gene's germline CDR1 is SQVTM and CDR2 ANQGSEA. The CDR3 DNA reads TGCAGCGTAGCACCTACCGCCACCTCCTACAATGAGCAGTTCTTC. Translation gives CSVAPTATSYNEQFF.

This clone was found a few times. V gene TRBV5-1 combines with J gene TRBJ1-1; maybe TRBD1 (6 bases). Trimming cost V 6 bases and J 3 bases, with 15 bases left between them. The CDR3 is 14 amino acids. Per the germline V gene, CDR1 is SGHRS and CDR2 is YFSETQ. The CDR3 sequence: CASTQAGGYTEAFF. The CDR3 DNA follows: TGCGCCAGCACCCAGGCCGGGGGCTACACTGAAGCTTTCTTT.

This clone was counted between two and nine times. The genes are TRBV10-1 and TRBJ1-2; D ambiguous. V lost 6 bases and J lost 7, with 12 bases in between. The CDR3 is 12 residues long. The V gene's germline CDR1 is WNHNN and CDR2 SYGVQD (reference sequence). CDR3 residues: CASRSGFGGYTF. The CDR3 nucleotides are TGCGCCAGCAGATCCGGGTTTGGTGGCTACACCTTC.

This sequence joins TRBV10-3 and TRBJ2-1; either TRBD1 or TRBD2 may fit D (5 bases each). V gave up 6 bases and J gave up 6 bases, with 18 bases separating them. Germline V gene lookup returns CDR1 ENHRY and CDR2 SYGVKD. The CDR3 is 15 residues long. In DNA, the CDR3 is TGTGCCATCAGGGCCCCCGGGGCTGGGATCAATGAGCAGTTCTTC. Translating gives CAIRAPGAGINEQFF.

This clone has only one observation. The CDR3, as DNA: TGCGCCAGCAGACCGGGGCAGGGTATGATGTCGAGCTCCTACGAGCAGTACTTC. Amino acids: CASRPGQGMMSSSYEQYF. V and J are TRBV5-1 and TRBJ2-7; D is perhaps TRBD1 or TRBD2 (5 bases each). Germline lookup yields CDR1 SGHRS and CDR2 YFSETQ. The CDR3 spans 18 residues. V was shortened by 5 bases and J by 0 bases, with 24 bases between the two germline ends.

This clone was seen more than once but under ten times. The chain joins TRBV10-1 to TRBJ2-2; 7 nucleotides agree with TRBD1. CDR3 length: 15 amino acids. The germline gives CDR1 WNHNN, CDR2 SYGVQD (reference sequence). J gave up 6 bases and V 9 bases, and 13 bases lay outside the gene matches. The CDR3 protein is CARSRDSRGSGELFF. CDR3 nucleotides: TGCGCCAGAAGCCGGGACAGCCGAGGTTCCGGGGAGCTGTTTTTT.

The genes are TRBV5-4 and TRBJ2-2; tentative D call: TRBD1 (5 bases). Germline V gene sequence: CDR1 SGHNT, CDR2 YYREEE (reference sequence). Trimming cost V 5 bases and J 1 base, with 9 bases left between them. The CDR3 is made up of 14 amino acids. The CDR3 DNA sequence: TGTGCCAGCAGACTTGGACAGAACACCGGGGAGCTGTTTTTT. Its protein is CASRLGQNTGELFF.

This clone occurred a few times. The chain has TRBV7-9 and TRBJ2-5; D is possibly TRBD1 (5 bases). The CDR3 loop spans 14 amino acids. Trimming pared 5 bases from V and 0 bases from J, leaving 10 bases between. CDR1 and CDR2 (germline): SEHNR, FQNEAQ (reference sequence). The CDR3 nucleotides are TGTGCCAGCAGCCAGACAGATTACCAAGAGACCCAGTACTTC. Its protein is CASSQTDYQETQYF.

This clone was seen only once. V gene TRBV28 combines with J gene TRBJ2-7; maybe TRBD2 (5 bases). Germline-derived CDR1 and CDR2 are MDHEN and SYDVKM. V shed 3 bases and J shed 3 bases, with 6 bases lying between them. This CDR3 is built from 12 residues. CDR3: CASSFAGYEQYF. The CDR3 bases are TGTGCCAGCAGTTTCGCGGGCTACGAGCAGTACTTC.

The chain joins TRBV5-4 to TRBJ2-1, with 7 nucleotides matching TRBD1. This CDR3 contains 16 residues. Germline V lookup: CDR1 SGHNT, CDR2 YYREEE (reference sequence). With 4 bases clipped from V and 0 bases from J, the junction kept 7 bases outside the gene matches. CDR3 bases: TGTGCCAGCAGCGTGACAGGGTGGGGCTCCTACAATGAGCAGTTCTTC. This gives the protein CASSVTGWGSYNEQFF.

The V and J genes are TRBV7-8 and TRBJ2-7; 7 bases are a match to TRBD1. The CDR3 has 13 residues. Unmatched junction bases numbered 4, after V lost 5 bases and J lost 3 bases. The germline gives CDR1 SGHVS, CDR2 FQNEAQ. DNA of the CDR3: TGTGCCAGCAGCATCGACAGGGACTACGAGCAGTACTTC. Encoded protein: CASSIDRDYEQYF.

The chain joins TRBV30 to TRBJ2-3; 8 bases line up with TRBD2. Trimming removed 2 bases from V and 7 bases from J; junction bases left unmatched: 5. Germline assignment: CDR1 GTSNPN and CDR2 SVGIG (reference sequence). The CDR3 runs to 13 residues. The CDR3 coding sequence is TGTGCCTGGAGTAGCGGGAGTACGAATACGCAGTATTTT. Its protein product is CAWSSGSTNTQYF.

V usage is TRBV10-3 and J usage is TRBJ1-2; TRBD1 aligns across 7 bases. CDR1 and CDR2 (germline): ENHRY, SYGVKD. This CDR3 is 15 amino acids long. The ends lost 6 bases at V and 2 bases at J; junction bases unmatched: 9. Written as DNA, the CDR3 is TGTGCCATCAGCCCCCAGGGGGGGCTGAACTATGGCTACACCTTC. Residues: CAISPQGGLNYGYTF.

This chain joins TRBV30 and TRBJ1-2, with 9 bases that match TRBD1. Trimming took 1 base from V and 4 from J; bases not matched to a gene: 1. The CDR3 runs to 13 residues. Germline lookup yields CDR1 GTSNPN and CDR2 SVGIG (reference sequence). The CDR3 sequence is CAWSADRGYGYTF. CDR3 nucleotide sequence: TGTGCCTGGAGTGCGGACAGGGGCTATGGCTACACCTTC.

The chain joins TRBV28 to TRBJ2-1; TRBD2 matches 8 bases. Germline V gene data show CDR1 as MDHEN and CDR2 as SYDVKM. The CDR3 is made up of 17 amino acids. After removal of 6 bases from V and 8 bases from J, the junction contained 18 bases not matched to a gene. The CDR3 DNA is TGTGCCAGCAGACAACCGGGACTAGGGTATACTAAAGATGAGCAGTTCTTC. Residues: CASRQPGLGYTKDEQFF.

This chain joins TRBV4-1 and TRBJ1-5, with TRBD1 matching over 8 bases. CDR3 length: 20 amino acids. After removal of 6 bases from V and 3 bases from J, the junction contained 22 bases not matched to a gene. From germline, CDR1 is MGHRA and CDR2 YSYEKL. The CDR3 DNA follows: TGCGCCAGCAGACCCACCCTACCGAGGACAGGGAGTAAGGACAATCAGCCCCAGCATTTT. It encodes CASRPTLPRTGSKDNQPQHF.

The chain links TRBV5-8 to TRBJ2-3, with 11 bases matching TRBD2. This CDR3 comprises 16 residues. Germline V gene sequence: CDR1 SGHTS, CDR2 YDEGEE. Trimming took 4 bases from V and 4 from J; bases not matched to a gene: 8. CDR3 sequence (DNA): TGTGCCAGCAGCCAGCTCACTAGCGGGAGCGCAGATACGCAGTATTTT. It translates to CASSQLTSGSADTQYF.

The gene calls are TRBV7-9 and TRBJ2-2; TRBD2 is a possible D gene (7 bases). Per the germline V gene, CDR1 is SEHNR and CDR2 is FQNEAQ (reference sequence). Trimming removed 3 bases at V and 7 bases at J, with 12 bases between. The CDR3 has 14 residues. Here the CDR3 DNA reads TGTGCCAGCAGCTTGGGAGGGGGTGGCGGGGAGCTGTTTTTT. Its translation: CASSLGGGGGELFF.

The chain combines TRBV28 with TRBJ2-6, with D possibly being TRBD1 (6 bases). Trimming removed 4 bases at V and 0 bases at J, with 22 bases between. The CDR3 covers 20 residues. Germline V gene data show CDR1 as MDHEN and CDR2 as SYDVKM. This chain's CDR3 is CASSSLKEPTGSSGANVLTF. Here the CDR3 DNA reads TGTGCCAGCAGTTCCCTGAAAGAACCGACAGGTAGCTCTGGGGCCAACGTCCTGACTTTC.

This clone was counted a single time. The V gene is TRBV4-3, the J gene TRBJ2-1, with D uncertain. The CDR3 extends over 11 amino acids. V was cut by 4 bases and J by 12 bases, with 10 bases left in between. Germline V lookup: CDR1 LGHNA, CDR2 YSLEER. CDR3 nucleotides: TGCGCCAGCAGCCGCCCCAACCGGCAGTTCTTC. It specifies CASSRPNRQFF.

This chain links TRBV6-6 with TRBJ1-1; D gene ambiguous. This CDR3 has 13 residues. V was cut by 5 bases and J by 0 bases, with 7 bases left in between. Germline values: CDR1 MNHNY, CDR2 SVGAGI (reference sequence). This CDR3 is CASSRSLNTEAFF. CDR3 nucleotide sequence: TGTGCCAGCAGTAGGTCCTTGAACACTGAAGCTTTCTTT.

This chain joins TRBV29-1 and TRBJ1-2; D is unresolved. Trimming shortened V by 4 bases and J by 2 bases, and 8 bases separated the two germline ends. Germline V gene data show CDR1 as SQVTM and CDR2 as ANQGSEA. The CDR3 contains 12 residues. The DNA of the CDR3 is TGCAGCGTTGTAACGACAAACTATGGCTACACCTTC. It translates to CSVVTTNYGYTF.

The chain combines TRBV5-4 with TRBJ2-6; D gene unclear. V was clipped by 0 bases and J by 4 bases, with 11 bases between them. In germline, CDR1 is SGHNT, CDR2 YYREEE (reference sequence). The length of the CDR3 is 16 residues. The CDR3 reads CASSLVVSWGANVLTF. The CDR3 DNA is TGTGCCAGCAGCTTGGTAGTGTCGTGGGGGGCCAACGTCCTGACTTTC.

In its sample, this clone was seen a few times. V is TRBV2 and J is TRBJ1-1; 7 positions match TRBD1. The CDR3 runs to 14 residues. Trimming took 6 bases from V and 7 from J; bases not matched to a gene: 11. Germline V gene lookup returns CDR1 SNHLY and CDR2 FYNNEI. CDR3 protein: CASSSHDRAVEAFF. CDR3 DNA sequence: TGTGCCAGCAGCTCCCATGACAGGGCAGTTGAAGCTTTCTTT.

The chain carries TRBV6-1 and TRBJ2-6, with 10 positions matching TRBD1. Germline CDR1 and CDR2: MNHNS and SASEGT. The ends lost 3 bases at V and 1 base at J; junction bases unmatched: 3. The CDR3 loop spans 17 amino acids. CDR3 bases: TGTGCCAGCAGTGATCCGGGACAGGGGTCTGGGGCCAACGTCCTGACTTTC. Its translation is CASSDPGQGSGANVLTF.

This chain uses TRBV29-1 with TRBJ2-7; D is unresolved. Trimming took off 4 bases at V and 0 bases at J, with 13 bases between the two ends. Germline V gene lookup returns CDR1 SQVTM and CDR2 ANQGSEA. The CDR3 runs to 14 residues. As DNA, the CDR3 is TGCAGCGTTGTTCGCCTAGAGCGCTCCTACGAGCAGTACTTC. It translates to CSVVRLERSYEQYF.

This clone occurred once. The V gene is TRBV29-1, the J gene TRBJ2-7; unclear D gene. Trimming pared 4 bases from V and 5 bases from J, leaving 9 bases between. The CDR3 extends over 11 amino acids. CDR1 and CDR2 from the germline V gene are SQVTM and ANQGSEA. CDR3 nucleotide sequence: TGCAGCGTTGTCGCCAAGCACGAGCAGTACTTC. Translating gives CSVVAKHEQYF.